This T cell receptor beta chain was recovered during a study of cytomegalovirus exposure and HLA in healthy donors. Concerning this clone: Its antigen remains unknown.

This CDR3 has 15 residues. Germline V lookup: CDR1 LNHDA, CDR2 SQIVND (reference sequence). Trimming removed 4 bases from V and 1 base from J, with 14 bases in between. PCR amplification relied on 60 Vbeta primers (plus 13 Jbeta primers). Under the authors' procedure: It was a later analysis that counted approximately 81 million unique TCR beta chains, of which 8.5 million to 12 million were shared. The assay was immunoSEQ multiplex PCR, and TCRdb's table has in-frame clones only and misses some. Clone size and V and J calls were adopted from that table, with D and trimming inferred from the DNA. The repertoire table contains 68,000 or so clones. Study outcomes and limitations: Later, an analysis found that common viral pathogens appeared to be linked with several of the most significant clusters. Highly shared variants forming one cluster were likely a sequencing artifact. The study flagged approximately 180 TCR beta chains as cytomegalovirus-associated.

The V and J genes are TRBV19 and TRBJ2-7; D possibly corresponds to TRBD1 (6 bases). The TCR originated in a boy aged 10-17 years in good health and CMV-seronegative. Sequenced material: PBMCs. The CDR3 protein is CASSNAGERSYEQYF. The CDR3 region has the DNA TGTGCCAGTAGTAACGCAGGGGAGAGGTCCTACGAGCAGTACTTC.